The 23 T cell receptor beta chains in this list originate from one sample, sequenced in a study of blood T cell repertoires in COVID-19. Produced via immunoSEQ multiplex PCR; TCRdb's table is partial and in-frame only. The data contain 140,000 to 150,000 clones, 81% of them singletons. The sample comprised peripheral blood. The source is a human donor with acute or convalescent COVID-19. The donor label of this sample is uncertain.

The chain uses TRBV24-1 and TRBJ1-1, with 7 positions matching TRBD1. V was pared by 3 bases and J by 1 base, with 4 bases of the junction left unmatched. The CDR3 is 15 amino acids. The V gene's germline CDR1 is KGHDR and CDR2 SFDVKD. The CDR3, as DNA: TGTGCCACCAGTGATCCGCGGACAGGGAACACTGAAGCTTTCTTT. It translates to CATSDPRTGNTEAFF.

V usage is TRBV24-1 and J usage is TRBJ1-2; D possibly corresponds to TRBD1 (6 bases). V lost 5 bases and J lost 4, with 13 bases in between. The CDR3 runs to 14 residues. The germline CDR1 and CDR2 sequences are KGHDR and SFDVKD. The CDR3 sequence: CATSGGGGRYGYTF. The CDR3 DNA reads TGTGCCACCAGTGGCGGGGGCGGCCGCTATGGCTACACCTTC.

This clone came up a few times. V is TRBV5-1 and J is TRBJ2-3; 7 bases align to TRBD2. The CDR3 covers 16 residues. The germline gives CDR1 SGHRS, CDR2 YFSETQ. Germline trimming cut 1 base from V and 2 bases from J; bases unmatched to any gene: 7. The CDR3 is CASSLFTRGNTDTQYF. The CDR3 DNA reads TGCGCCAGCAGCTTGTTCACGCGGGGGAACACAGATACGCAGTATTTT.

The V and J genes are TRBV5-8 and TRBJ2-1, with D hard to call. V was cut by 0 bases and J by 2 bases, with 9 bases left in between. Germline lookup yields CDR1 SGHTS and CDR2 YDEGEE. The CDR3 extends over 15 amino acids. The CDR3 DNA follows: TGTGCCAGCAGCTTGGCCAGACTTACCTACAATGAGCAGTTCTTC. As protein: CASSLARLTYNEQFF. Supplemented by reference TRBV5-8 and TRBJ2-1, the full variable domain reads EAGVTQSPTHLIKTRGQQATLRCSPISGHTSVYWYQQALGLGLQFLLWYDEGEERNRGNFPPRFSGRQFPNYSSELNVNALELEDSALYLCASSLARLTYNEQFFGPGTRLTVL.

This clone was detected once. The rearrangement links TRBV9 to TRBJ2-5; 8 bases fit TRBD2. Germline V lookup: CDR1 SGDLS, CDR2 YYNGEE. This CDR3 is built from 17 residues. Germline trimming cut 0 bases from V and 5 bases from J; bases unmatched to any gene: 12. In nucleotides, the CDR3 is TGTGCCAGCAGCGTAGGGCTAGCGGGCCCCCTGGGGGAGACCCAGTACTTC. It codes for CASSVGLAGPLGETQYF.

This clone appeared a single time. The chain recombines TRBV7-9 with TRBJ1-2; the match to TRBD1 covers 8 bases. The CDR3 sequence is 15 residues long. The V gene end was trimmed by 5 bases and the J gene end by 4 bases; junction bases not matched to a gene: 9. CDR1 and CDR2 from the germline V gene are SEHNR and FQNEAQ (reference sequence). The DNA for the CDR3 is TGTGCCAGCAGCCCGGGGCAGGGGGCAGTCTATGGCTACACCTTC. This codes for CASSPGQGAVYGYTF.

J is TRBJ1-2 and V is TRBV5-4; possible D gene TRBD1, 6 bases. The V gene lost 4 bases and the J gene lost 8 bases, with 15 bases spanning the gap. CDR3 length equals 13 residues. Germline-derived CDR1 and CDR2 are SGHNT and YYREEE (reference sequence). The CDR3 sequence: CASSLGRGQGYTF. CDR3 coding DNA: TGTGCCAGCAGCCTTGGGCGGGGGCAAGGCTACACCTTC.

J is TRBJ2-5 and V is TRBV4-1; 8 nucleotides agree with TRBD1. The CDR3 loop spans 15 amino acids. The trim removed 2 bases at V and 1 base at J, leaving 3 bases unmatched. Germline V gene lookup returns CDR1 MGHRA and CDR2 YSYEKL. The CDR3 loop reads CASSQPGTGQETQYF. The CDR3 nucleotides are TGCGCCAGCAGCCAACCCGGGACAGGCCAAGAGACCCAGTACTTC.

The chain employs TRBV12-3 or TRBV12-4 and TRBJ1-2; no reliable D call. The length of the CDR3 is 12 residues. The V gene lost 6 bases and the J gene lost 7 bases, with 12 bases spanning the gap. The CDR3, as DNA: TGTGCCAGCAGGATAGTAACGGGTGGCTACACCTTC. It translates to CASRIVTGGYTF.

The chain employs TRBV24-1 and TRBJ2-1; TRBD1 might be the D (6 bases). This CDR3 is 15 amino acids long. Trimming left V 5 bases short and J 6 bases short, with 16 bases between. Germline V gene sequence: CDR1 KGHDR, CDR2 SFDVKD. The CDR3: CATSGEGGRGNEQFF. In nucleotides, the CDR3 is TGTGCCACCAGTGGCGAAGGGGGTCGTGGCAATGAGCAGTTCTTC.

V and J are TRBV6-5 and TRBJ2-7; D uncertain. V was clipped by 5 bases and J by 4 bases, with 12 bases between them. There are 13 residues in the CDR3. Germline V gene lookup returns CDR1 MNHEY and CDR2 SVGAGI. CDR3 region: CASSPLDKYEQYV. CDR3 DNA: TGTGCCAGCAGTCCCCTCGACAAATACGAGCAGTACGTC.

This clone was seen ten or more times. The chain employs TRBV5-4 and TRBJ2-5, with D uncertain. Germline values: CDR1 SGHNT, CDR2 YYREEE (reference sequence). V was clipped by 5 bases and J by 0 bases, with 11 bases between them. The CDR3 loop spans 14 amino acids. This CDR3 is CASSKWLDQETQYF. The CDR3 nucleotides are TGTGCCAGCAGTAAGTGGTTAGACCAAGAGACCCAGTACTTC.

The chain's CDR3 is CSATRSSYNEQFF. CDR3 coding DNA: TGCAGCGCTACTCGAAGCTCCTACAATGAGCAGTTCTTC. V gene TRBV29-1 combines with J gene TRBJ2-1; no definite D call. There are 13 residues in the CDR3. V was shortened by 7 bases and J by 0 bases, with 10 bases between the two germline ends. In germline, CDR1 is SQVTM, CDR2 ANQGSEA.

The genes are TRBV5-1 and TRBJ2-2; 8 bases agree with TRBD1. Germline V lookup: CDR1 SGHRS, CDR2 YFSETQ. The V gene end was trimmed by 1 base and the J gene end by 7 bases; junction bases not matched to a gene: 9. The CDR3 is 16 amino acids. For the CDR3, the DNA is TGCGCCAGCAGCTTGCTACCGGGACAGGAGGGCGGGGAGCTGTTTTTT. Encoded protein: CASSLLPGQEGGELFF.

The chain has TRBV4-1 and TRBJ2-3; possibly TRBD2 for D (6 bases). Deletions cut 7 bases from V and 1 base from J, with 15 bases between. Germline V CDR1 and CDR2: MGHRA, YSYEKL. This CDR3 has 15 residues. CDR3 in amino acids: CASTARGGGTDTQYF. CDR3 nucleotide sequence: TGCGCCAGCACCGCGAGGGGCGGGGGCACAGATACGCAGTATTTT.

This clone was counted a single time. The DNA of the CDR3 is TGTGCCAGCGGCTCAAGAACAGGGGGCCGGACCGGGGAGCTGTTTTTT. It codes for CASGSRTGGRTGELFF. The V gene is TRBV2, the J gene TRBJ2-2; TRBD1 matches 9 bases. The CDR3 contains 16 residues. Germline V gene lookup returns CDR1 SNHLY and CDR2 FYNNEI. J was trimmed by 5 bases and V by 8 bases; bases with no gene match: 12. The whole variable domain, filled in from reference TRBV2 and TRBJ2-2, reads EPEVTQTPSHQVTQMGQEVILRCVPISNHLYFYWYRQILGQKVEFLVSFYNNEISEKSEIFDDQFSVERPDGSNFTLKIRSTKLEDSAMYFCASGSRTGGRTGELFFGEGSRLTVL.

This clone has only a few counts. The chain links TRBV4-2 to TRBJ2-7; 8 bases are shared with TRBD2. CDR1 and CDR2 (germline): LGHNA, YNFKEQ. This CDR3 is 14 amino acids long. V lost 4 bases and J lost 3; bases outside the gene matches: 5. In DNA, the CDR3 is TGTGCCAGCAGCCCCGAGCGGGGGAGCTACGAGCAGTACTTC. Its translation: CASSPERGSYEQYF.

This clone was detected only once. The genes are TRBV11-2 and TRBJ1-2; 8 nucleotides match TRBD1. J lost 3 bases, V lost 0 bases, and 3 bases had no gene match. Germline V gives CDR1 SGHAT, CDR2 FQNNGV. The CDR3 runs 15 residues. This CDR3 reads CASSLDRTGHYGYTF. In DNA, the CDR3 is TGTGCCAGCAGCTTAGATCGGACAGGGCACTATGGCTACACCTTC.

A single count supports this clone. The rearrangement joins TRBV9 to TRBJ2-3; 10 bases are shared with TRBD1. CDR3 length: 17 residues. Germline V gene lookup returns CDR1 SGDLS and CDR2 YYNGEE. V lost 3 bases and J lost 5; bases outside the gene matches: 12. The chain's CDR3 is CASSAPTGTGDQDTQYF. For the CDR3, the DNA is TGTGCCAGCAGCGCGCCAACCGGGACAGGGGATCAAGATACGCAGTATTTT.

The rearrangement joins TRBV7-9 to TRBJ1-3; D remains ambiguous. CDR1 is SEHNR, CDR2 FQNEAQ, per germline (reference sequence). CDR3 length: 13 amino acids. Trimming shortened V by 0 bases and J by 6 bases, and 6 bases separated the two germline ends. The CDR3 DNA sequence: TGTGCCAGCAGCTTAGCGGGAGAAAACACCATATATTTT. Its protein is CASSLAGENTIYF.

The chain combines TRBV2 with TRBJ1-1; D is uncertain. V lost 4 bases to trimming and J lost 7 bases, with 7 bases between them. CDR1 SNHLY and CDR2 FYNNEI come from the germline V gene. The CDR3 is 11 residues long. The CDR3 loop is CASSGSFEAFF. DNA for the CDR3: TGTGCCAGCAGTGGTAGTTTTGAAGCTTTCTTT.

V usage is TRBV12-3 or TRBV12-4 and J usage is TRBJ2-1; the match to TRBD1 covers 8 bases. V was clipped by 5 bases and J by 15 bases; unmatched bases: 9. There are 12 residues in the CDR3. This CDR3 reads CASSLGQAIVFF. The CDR3 bases are TGTGCCAGCAGTCTGGGACAGGCGATTGTGTTCTTC.

The chain combines TRBV19 with TRBJ2-2; weak D call: TRBD1 (5 bases). Trimming pared 0 bases from V and 6 bases from J, leaving 11 bases between. Germline loops: CDR1 LNHDA, CDR2 SQIVND (reference sequence). The CDR3 spans 15 residues. CDR3 sequence (DNA): TGTGCCAGTAGTATAGACCCCAGGGAATCCGGGGAGCTGTTTTTT. This codes for CASSIDPRESGELFF.